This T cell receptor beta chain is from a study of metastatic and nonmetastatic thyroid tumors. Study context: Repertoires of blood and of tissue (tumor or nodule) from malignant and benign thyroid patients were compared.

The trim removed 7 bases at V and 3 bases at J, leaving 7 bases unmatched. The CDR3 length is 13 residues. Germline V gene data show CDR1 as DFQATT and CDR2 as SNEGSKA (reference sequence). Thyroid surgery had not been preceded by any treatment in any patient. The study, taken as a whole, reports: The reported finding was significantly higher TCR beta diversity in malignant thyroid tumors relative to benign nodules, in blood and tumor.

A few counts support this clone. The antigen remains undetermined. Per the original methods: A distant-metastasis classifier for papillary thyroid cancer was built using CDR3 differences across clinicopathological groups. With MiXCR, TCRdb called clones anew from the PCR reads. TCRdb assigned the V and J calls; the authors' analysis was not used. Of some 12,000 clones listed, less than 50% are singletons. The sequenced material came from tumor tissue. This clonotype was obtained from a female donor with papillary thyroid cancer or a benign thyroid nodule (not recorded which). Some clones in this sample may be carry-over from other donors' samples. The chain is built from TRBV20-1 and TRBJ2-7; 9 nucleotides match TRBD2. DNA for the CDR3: TGCAGTGGGGCGGGAGGGGATCGCTACGAGCAGTACTTC. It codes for CSGAGGDRYEQYF.